The 7 T cell receptor beta chains below all came from one sample that was sequenced in a study of blood T cells in healthy people across ages. Combining a sample-barcoded 5' primer with a J-beta primer mix, a second PCR ran for roughly 6 to 12 cycles. TCRdb recomputed calls from the 5' RACE reads with MiXCR, one row per CDR3 protein. Among some 860,000 distinct CDR3 sequences listed, 56% were seen once. Sequencing was done on a sample of blood. The receptors come from a man aged 35 to 55 in good health.

The table lists this clonotype with many counts. This chain connects TRBV7-2 to TRBJ2-7; the D is unclear. The CDR3 is 11 residues long. The V end was cut by 0 bases, the J end by 6 bases, with 3 bases between. Germline CDR1 and CDR2: SGHTA and FQGNSA. The CDR3 loop reads CASSLAVEQYF. The CDR3 nucleotides read TGTGCCAGCAGCTTAGCGGTCGAGCAGTACTTC.

The chain joins TRBV29-1 to TRBJ2-7; 11 bases line up with TRBD2. Unmatched junction bases numbered 8, after V lost 4 bases and J lost 6 bases. CDR3 length: 14 amino acids. Germline values: CDR1 SQVTM, CDR2 ANQGSEA. In DNA form, the CDR3 reads TGCAGCGTTGTAACACTAGCGGGAGATCGCGAGCAGTACTTC. It yields the protein CSVVTLAGDREQYF.

Of note for this clonotype: Sequence at one end of the junction differs from germline and may be a read error. This rearrangement joins TRBV27 to TRBJ1-1; D is undetermined. Per germline, CDR1 MNHEY and CDR2 SMNVEV (reference sequence). There are 14 residues in the CDR3. The CDR3 here is CASMFSGGNAEAFF. The DNA of the CDR3 is TGTGCCAGCATGTTTTCGGGAGGGAACGCTGAAGCTTTCTTT.

In regard to this clonotype: A clone one base away is much larger, so this may be a read error. The chain recombines TRBV5-1 with TRBJ2-3; TRBD1 is a possible D gene (5 bases). This CDR3 contains 17 residues. Trimming stripped 0 bases from V and 3 bases from J, with 17 bases between. Germline V lookup: CDR1 SGHRS, CDR2 YFSETQ. The CDR3 coding sequence is TGCGCCAGCAGCTTGGCCGCGGCGGTGGGGCGAACAGATACGCAGTATTTT. Its translation is CASSLAAAVGRTDTQYF. Drawing the rest from reference TRBV5-1 and TRBJ2-3, the complete variable domain is KAGVTQTPRYLIKTRGQQVTLSCSPISGHRSVSWYQQTPGQGLQFLFEYFSETQRNKGNFPGRFSGRQFSNSRSEMNVSTLELGDSALYLCASSLAAAVGRTDTQYFGPGTRLTVL.

The V call is TRBV7-6, the J call TRBJ2-5; D is perhaps TRBD2 (6 bases). The end of the DNA fits TRBJ2-7 better, so the J call may be wrong. Germline V gene sequence: CDR1 SGHVS, CDR2 FNYEAQ. The CDR3 loop spans 15 amino acids. The CDR3: CASSFDPGVKSEQYF. CDR3 bases: TGTGCCAGCAGCTTCGATCCGGGGGTCAAAAGCGAGCAGTACTTC.

The rearrangement joins TRBV5-1 to TRBJ2-7; 7 bases line up with TRBD2. This CDR3 contains 17 residues. CDR1 and CDR2 from the germline V gene are SGHRS and YFSETQ. V was pared by 6 bases and J by 4 bases, with 19 bases of the junction left unmatched. CDR3 sequence (DNA): TGCGCCAGCAACCCAATCCGGAGCGGGGTGAGTTCATACGAGCAGTACTTC. Protein product: CASNPIRSGVSSYEQYF.

This clonotype occurred many times. The V gene is TRBV13, the J gene TRBJ2-7, with 12 bases that match TRBD2. Looked up from germline, CDR1 is PRHDT and CDR2 is FYEKMQ (reference sequence). The trim removed 3 bases at V and 1 base at J, leaving 1 base unmatched. The CDR3 spans 15 residues. Here the CDR3 reads CASSLTSGSSYEQYF. The CDR3 nucleotides read TGTGCCAGCAGCTTGACTAGCGGGAGTTCCTACGAGCAGTACTTC.